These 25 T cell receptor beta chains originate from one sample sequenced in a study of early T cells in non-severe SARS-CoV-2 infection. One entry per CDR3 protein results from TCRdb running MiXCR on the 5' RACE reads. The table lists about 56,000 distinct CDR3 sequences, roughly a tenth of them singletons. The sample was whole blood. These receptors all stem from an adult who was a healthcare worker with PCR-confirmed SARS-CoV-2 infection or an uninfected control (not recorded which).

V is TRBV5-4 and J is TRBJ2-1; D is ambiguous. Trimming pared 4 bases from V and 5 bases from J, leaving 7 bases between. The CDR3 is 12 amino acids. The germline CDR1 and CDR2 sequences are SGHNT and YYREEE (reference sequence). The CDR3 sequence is CASSLKNNEQFF. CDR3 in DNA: TGTGCCAGCAGCCTGAAAAACAATGAGCAGTTCTTC.

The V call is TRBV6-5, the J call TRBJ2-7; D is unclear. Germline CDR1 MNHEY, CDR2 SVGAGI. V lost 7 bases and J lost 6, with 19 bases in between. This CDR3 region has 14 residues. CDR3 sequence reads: CASTREAVPAEQYF. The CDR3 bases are TGTGCCAGCACCCGCGAGGCTGTTCCGGCCGAGCAGTACTTC.

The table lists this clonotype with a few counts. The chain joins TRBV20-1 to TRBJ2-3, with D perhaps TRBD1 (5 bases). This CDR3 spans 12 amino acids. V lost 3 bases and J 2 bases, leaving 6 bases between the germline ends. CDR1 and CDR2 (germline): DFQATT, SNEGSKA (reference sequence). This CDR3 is CSARDTTDTQYF. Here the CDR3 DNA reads TGCAGTGCTAGGGACACCACAGATACGCAGTATTTT.

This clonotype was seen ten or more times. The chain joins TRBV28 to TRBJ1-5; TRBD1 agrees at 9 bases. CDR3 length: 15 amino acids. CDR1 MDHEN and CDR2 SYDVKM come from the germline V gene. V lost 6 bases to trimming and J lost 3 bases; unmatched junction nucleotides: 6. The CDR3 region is CASRGTGPSNQPQHF. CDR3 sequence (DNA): TGTGCCAGCAGAGGGACAGGGCCCTCCAATCAGCCCCAGCATTTT. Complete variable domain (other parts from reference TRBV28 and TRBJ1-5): DVKVTQSSRYLVKRTGEKVFLECVQDMDHENMFWYRQDPGLGLRLIYFSYDVKMKEKGDIPEGYSVSREKKERFSLILESASTNQTSMYLCASRGTGPSNQPQHFGDGTRLSIL.

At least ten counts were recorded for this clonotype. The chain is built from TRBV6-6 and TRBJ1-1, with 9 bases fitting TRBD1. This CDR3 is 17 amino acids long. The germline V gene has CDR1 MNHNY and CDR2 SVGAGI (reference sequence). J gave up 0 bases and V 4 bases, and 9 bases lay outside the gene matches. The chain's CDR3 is CASSSPDRGGMNTEAFF. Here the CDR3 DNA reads TGTGCCAGCAGTTCCCCAGACAGGGGGGGGATGAACACTGAAGCTTTCTTT.

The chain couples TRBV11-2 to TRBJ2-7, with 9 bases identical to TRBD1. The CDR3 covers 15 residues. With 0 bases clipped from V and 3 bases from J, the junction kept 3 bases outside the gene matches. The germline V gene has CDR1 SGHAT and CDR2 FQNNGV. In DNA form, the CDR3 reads TGTGCCAGCAGCTTAGAGGGGACAGGGATCTACGAGCAGTACTTC. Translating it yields CASSLEGTGIYEQYF.

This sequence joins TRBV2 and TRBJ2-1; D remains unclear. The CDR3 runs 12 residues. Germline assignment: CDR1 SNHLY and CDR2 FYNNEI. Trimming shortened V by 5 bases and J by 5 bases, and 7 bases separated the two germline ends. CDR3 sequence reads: CASSRAHNEQFF. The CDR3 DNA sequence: TGTGCCAGCAGTCGGGCCCACAATGAGCAGTTCTTC.

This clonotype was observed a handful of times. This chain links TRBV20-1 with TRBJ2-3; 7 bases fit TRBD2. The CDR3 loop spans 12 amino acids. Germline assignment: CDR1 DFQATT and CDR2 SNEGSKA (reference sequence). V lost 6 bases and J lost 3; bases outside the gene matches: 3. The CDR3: CSASGGTDTQYF. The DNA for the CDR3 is TGCAGTGCCTCGGGGGGTACAGATACGCAGTATTTT.

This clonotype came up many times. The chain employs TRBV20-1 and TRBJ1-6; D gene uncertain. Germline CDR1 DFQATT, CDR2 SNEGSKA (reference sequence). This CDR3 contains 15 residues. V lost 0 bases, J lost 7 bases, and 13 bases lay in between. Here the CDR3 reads CSARDVRGKNSPLHF. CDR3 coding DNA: TGCAGTGCTAGAGATGTTCGGGGAAAGAATTCACCCCTCCACTTT.

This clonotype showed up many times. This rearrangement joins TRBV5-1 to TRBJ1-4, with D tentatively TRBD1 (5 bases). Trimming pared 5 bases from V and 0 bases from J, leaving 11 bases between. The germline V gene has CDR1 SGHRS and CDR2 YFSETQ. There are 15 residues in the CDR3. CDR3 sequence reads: CASSQGTATNEKLFF. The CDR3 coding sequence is TGCGCCAGCAGTCAGGGAACTGCAACTAATGAAAAACTGTTTTTT.

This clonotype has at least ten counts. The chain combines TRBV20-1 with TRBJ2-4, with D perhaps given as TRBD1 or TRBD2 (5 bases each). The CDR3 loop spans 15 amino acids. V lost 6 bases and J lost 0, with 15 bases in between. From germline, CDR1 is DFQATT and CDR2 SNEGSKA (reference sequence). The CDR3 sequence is CSAPGPVLAKNIQYF. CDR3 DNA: TGCAGTGCCCCGGGACCAGTACTAGCCAAAAACATTCAGTACTTC.

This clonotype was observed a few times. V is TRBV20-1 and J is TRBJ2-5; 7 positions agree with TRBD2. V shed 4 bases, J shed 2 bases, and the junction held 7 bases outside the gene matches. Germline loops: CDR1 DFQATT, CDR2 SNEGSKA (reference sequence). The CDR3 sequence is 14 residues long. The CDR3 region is CSAIKTSSQETQYF. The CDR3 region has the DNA TGCAGTGCTATTAAGACTAGCTCACAAGAGACCCAGTACTTC.

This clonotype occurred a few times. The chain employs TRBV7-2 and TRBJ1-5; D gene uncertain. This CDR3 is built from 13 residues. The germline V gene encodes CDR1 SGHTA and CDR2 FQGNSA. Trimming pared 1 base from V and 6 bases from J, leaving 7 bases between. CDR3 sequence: CASSLVLGQPQHF. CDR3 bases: TGTGCCAGCAGCTTAGTATTAGGTCAGCCCCAGCATTTT.

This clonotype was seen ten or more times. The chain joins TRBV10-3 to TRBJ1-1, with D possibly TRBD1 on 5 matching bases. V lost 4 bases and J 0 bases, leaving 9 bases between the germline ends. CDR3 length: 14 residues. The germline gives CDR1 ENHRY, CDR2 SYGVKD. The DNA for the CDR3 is TGTGCCATCAGTGGCACAGGAGTGAACACTGAAGCTTTCTTT. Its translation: CAISGTGVNTEAFF.

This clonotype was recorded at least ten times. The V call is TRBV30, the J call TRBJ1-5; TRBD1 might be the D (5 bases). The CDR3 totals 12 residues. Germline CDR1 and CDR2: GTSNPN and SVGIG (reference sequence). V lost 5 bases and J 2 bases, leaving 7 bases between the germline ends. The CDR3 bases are TGTGCCTGGCAGGGTGGCAATCAGCCCCAGCATTTT. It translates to CAWQGGNQPQHF.

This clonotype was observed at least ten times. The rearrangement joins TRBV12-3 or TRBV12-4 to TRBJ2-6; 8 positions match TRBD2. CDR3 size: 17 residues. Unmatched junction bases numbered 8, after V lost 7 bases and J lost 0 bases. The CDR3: CASTESGGSSGANVLTF. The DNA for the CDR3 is TGTGCCAGCACTGAAAGCGGGGGCAGCTCTGGGGCCAACGTCCTGACTTTC.

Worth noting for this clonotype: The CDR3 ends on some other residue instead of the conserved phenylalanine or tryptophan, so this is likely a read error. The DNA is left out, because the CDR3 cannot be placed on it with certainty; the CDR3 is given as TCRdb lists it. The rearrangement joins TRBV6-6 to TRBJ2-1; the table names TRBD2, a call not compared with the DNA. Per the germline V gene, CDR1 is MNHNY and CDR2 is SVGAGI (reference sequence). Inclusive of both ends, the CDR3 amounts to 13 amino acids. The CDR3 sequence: CASKPTGTSGKLY.

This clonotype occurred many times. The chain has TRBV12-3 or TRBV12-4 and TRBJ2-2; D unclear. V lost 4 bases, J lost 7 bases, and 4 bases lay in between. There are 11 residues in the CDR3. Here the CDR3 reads CASSWVGELFF. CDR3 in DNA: TGTGCCAGCAGTTGGGTCGGGGAGCTGTTTTTT.

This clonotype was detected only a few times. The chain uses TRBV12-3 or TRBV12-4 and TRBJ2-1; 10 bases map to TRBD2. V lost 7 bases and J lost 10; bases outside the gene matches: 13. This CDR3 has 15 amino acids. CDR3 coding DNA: TGTGCCAGCACCCCGACTAGCGGGCTCCCGGAAGAGCAGTTCTTC. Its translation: CASTPTSGLPEEQFF.

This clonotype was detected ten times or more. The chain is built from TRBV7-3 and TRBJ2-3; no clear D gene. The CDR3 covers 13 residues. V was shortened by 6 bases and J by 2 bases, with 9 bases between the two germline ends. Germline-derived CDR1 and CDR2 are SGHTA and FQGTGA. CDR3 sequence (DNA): TGTGCCAGCAGGGTCCCGGCCACAGATACGCAGTATTTT. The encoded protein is CASRVPATDTQYF. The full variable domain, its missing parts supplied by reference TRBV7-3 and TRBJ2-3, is GAGVSQTPSNKVTEKGKYVELRCDPISGHTALYWYRQSLGQGPEFLIYFQGTGAADDSGLPNDRFFAVRPEGSVSTLKIQRTERGDSAVYLCASRVPATDTQYFGPGTRLTVL.

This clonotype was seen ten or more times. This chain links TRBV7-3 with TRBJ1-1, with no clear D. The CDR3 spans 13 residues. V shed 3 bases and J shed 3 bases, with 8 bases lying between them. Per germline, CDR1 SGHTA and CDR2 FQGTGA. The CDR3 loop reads CASSFGLHTEAFF. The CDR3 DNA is TGTGCCAGCAGCTTCGGACTACACACTGAAGCTTTCTTT. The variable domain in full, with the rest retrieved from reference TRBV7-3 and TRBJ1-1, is GAGVSQTPSNKVTEKGKYVELRCDPISGHTALYWYRQSLGQGPEFLIYFQGTGAADDSGLPNDRFFAVRPEGSVSTLKIQRTERGDSAVYLCASSFGLHTEAFFGQGTRLTVV.

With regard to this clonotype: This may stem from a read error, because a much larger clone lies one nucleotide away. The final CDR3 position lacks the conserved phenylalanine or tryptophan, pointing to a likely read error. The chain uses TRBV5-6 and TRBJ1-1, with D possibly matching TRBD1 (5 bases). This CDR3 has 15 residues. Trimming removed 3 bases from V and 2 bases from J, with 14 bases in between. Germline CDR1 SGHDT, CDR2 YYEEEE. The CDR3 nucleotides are TGTGCCAGCAGCTCCCTCCGGGACGGTAACACTGAAGCTTTCATT. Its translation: CASSSLRDGNTEAFI.

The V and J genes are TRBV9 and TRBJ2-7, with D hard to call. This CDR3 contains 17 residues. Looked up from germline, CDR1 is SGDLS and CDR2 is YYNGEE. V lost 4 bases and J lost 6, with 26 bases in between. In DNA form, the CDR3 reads TGTGCCAGCAGCCCACAGTACACCCTGTCTTCAAAGGGCGAGCAGTACTTC. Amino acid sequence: CASSPQYTLSSKGEQYF.

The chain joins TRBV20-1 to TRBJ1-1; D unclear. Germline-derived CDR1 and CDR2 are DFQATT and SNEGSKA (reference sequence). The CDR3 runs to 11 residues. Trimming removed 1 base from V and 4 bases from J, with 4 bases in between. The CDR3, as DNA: TGCAGTGCTAGAGGGGGCACTGAAGCTTTCTTT. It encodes CSARGGTEAFF.

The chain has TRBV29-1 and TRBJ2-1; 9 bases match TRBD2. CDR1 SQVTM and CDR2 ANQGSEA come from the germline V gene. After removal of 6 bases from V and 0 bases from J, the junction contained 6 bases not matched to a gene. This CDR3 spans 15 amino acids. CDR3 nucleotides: TGCAGCGTCATCCTAGCGGGATTCTCCTACAATGAGCAGTTCTTC. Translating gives CSVILAGFSYNEQFF.